The 8 T cell receptor beta chains below were found in one sample sequenced in a study of T-cell reconstitution after alpha-beta-depleted transplantation in children. This sample's TCRbeta library carried unique molecular identifier barcodes. TCRdb re-called the PCR reads with MiXCR, one entry per CDR3 protein. The sample consists of about 260,000 distinct CDR3 sequences, just under 8.5% of them appearing once. The specimen comprised PBMCs, mostly from graft donor cells, sampled 180 days after TCRalphabeta/CD19-depleted stem cell transplant. These receptors were obtained from a male patient younger than 18 who had a stem cell transplant for acute lymphoblastic leukemia, so the T cells may come from the graft donor.

This clonotype came up many times. The genes are TRBV5-1 and TRBJ1-2; D is undetermined. This CDR3 spans 13 amino acids. Trimming shortened V by 1 base and J by 5 bases, and 9 bases separated the two germline ends. CDR1 is SGHRS and CDR2 is YFSETQ in the germline V gene. CDR3 protein: CASSLSGEYGYTF. The CDR3 nucleotides read TGCGCCAGCAGCTTGTCAGGAGAATATGGCTACACCTTC.

The table lists this clonotype with many counts. The chain links TRBV29-1 to TRBJ2-1, with 9 bases identical to TRBD1. Germline V CDR1 and CDR2: SQVTM, ANQGSEA. The CDR3 length is 14 residues. With 6 bases clipped from V and 4 bases from J, the junction kept 7 bases outside the gene matches. CDR3 in amino acids: CSVTGQGFYNEQFF. The CDR3 DNA is TGCAGCGTCACCGGACAGGGGTTTTACAATGAGCAGTTCTTC.

In this sample, this clonotype turned up many times. This chain uses TRBV20-1 with TRBJ2-3, with a weak D call TRBD1 (5 bases). The CDR3 is 14 amino acids. CDR1 and CDR2 (germline): DFQATT, SNEGSKA (reference sequence). Trimming took 0 bases from V and 6 from J, leaving 13 bases between them. The CDR3 here is CSARDWQGFDTQYF. Here the CDR3 DNA reads TGCAGTGCTAGAGATTGGCAGGGATTCGATACGCAGTATTTT.

This clonotype was recorded many times. The chain couples TRBV20-1 to TRBJ2-4; 7 nucleotides line up with TRBD2. Germline V gene sequence: CDR1 DFQATT, CDR2 SNEGSKA (reference sequence). The V and J ends lost 3 bases and 0 bases, in that order; junction bases with no gene match: 5. The CDR3 contains 15 residues. CDR3 protein: CSARWWGGAKNIQYF. CDR3 nucleotides: TGCAGTGCTAGGTGGTGGGGGGGAGCCAAAAACATTCAGTACTTC.

At least ten counts were recorded for this clonotype. The J gene is TRBJ2-7, the V gene TRBV18; TRBD1 might be the D (6 bases). The germline CDR1 and CDR2 sequences are KGHSH and LQKENI. V was shortened by 3 bases and J by 5 bases, with 11 bases between the two germline ends. This CDR3 has 13 amino acids. CDR3 in amino acids: CASSPPGVHEQYF. Here the CDR3 DNA reads TGTGCCAGCTCACCTCCAGGGGTCCACGAGCAGTACTTC.

Ten or more counts support this clonotype. This CDR3 is CMGGGDRETQYF. The CDR3 nucleotides read TGCATGGGGGGAGGGGACAGAGAGACCCAGTACTTC. The V gene is TRBV29-1, the J gene TRBJ2-5; D may correspond to TRBD1 or TRBD2 (7 bases each). Germline-derived CDR1 and CDR2 are SQVTM and ANQGSEA. This CDR3 has 12 residues.

This clonotype was detected ten times or more. The J gene is TRBJ1-2, the V gene TRBV12-3 or TRBV12-4; D is undetermined. The CDR3 contains 14 residues. Trimming removed 2 bases from V and 4 bases from J, with 11 bases in between. The CDR3 sequence is CASSLRALSYGYTF. The CDR3 DNA sequence: TGTGCCAGCAGTTTACGGGCTCTATCCTATGGCTACACCTTC.

This clonotype was counted at least ten times. J is TRBJ2-4 and V is TRBV20-1; 7 bases fit TRBD2. V trimming: 2 bases; J trimming: 0 bases; junction bases outside the gene matches: 1. CDR1 is DFQATT, CDR2 SNEGSKA, per germline (reference sequence). The CDR3 has 14 residues. CDR3: CSARTSVAKNIQYF. The CDR3 nucleotides are TGCAGTGCTAGAACTAGCGTAGCCAAAAACATTCAGTACTTC.